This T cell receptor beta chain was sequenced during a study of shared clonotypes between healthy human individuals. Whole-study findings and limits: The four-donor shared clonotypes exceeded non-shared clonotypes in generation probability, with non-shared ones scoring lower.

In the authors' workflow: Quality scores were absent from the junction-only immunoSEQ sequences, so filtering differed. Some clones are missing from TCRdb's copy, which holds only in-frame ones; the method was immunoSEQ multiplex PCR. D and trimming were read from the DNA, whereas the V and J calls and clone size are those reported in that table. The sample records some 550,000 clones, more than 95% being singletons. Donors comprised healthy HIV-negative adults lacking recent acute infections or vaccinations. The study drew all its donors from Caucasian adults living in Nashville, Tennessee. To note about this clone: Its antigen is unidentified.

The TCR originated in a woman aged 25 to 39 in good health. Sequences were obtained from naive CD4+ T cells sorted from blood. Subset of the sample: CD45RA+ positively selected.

The CDR3 nucleotides are TGTGCCAGCGGCGGACAGGGGGCGGAGACCCAGTACTTC. Amino acid sequence: CASGGQGAETQYF. The V call is TRBV7-9, the J call TRBJ2-5; 11 positions match TRBD1. The ends lost 8 bases at V and 5 bases at J; junction bases unmatched: 4. The CDR3 is 13 residues long. Germline CDR1 is SEHNR and CDR2 is FQNEAQ (reference sequence).